This T cell receptor beta chain was captured by sequencing in a study of blood T cell repertoires in COVID-19 (TCRdb year 2020). With respect to the entire study: Samples from collaborators originated in the United States, Italy and Spain and spanned both the acute and convalescent phases of COVID-19. Where HLA class I and class II types were available, the types were taken from metadata supplied by the sample provider, not from assay-based typing. Sample metadata almost always included a de-identified subject ID, COVID-19 status, age in years and sex. The repertoires were made available in a free public database intended to serve as a resource for research on the immune response to SARS-CoV-2. The prospective study material was composed of cDNA or gDNA derived from T cells, B-cell-depleted T cells, or PBMCs. Subjects who had been exposed to COVID-19, were actively infected with it, or had recovered from it provided the deeply sampled blood TCRbeta repertoires that made up the dataset. The samples were drawn from two sources: the first 160 participants of the ongoing ImmuneRACE study, and 1,200 or so subjects contributed by 6 global collaborators. Overall study outcomes, separate from this receptor: The quantity of clinical and demographic metadata differed by source and by participant and was supplied without curation.

Notes on this clone: No cognate antigen has been identified for it. Base qualities are missing; no much larger clone stands one base away.

Collaborating institutions collected whole blood in K2EDTA tubes following their own protocols. For TCRbeta analysis, collaborators shipped samples in one of three forms: frozen whole blood, isolated PBMCs, or DNA extracted from either of those sample types. TCRbeta CDR3 regions were amplified from genomic DNA by means of the immunoSEQ Assay, a bias-controlled multiplex PCR. The source study handled its data this way. Within the assay, amplification of reference gene primers was used to estimate how many nucleated cells each sample contained. To quantify the absolute abundance of each unique TCRbeta CDR3 rearrangement, sequence reads were collapsed and filtered. For each sample, productive Simpson clonality was calculated as the square root of Simpson's diversity index over productive rearrangements. TCRdb obtained this table from immuneACCESS and retained in-frame rearrangements with V and J assigned. These tables miss some clones; where compared with another copy, unresolved V genes account for less than half of the shortfall, and the remainder is unexplained. V and J calls and clone size follow that table, whereas D and trimming were derived from the DNA. This sample gives 120,000 or so clones in total; 65% to 90% of them show up just once. The biggest ten clones account for over 25% of the sample.

Cut back by 4 bases and 4 bases, the V and J ends lie 8 bases apart. From the cysteine through the phenylalanine, the CDR3 covers 13 amino acids. Only the CDR3 region is kept as DNA, spanning 39 bases read in frame from base 1. Via the germline V gene, CDR1 is MNHEY and CDR2 SVGEGT. The chain employs TRBV6-2 or TRBV6-3 and TRBJ1-5; a weak D assignment points to TRBD1 (5 bases agree). This clonotype was obtained from a woman of 80 years or more with acute or convalescent COVID-19. Sample: peripheral blood. The nucleotide sequence is TGTGCCAGCAGTTCGGACATTAATCAGCCCCAGCATTTT. Its amino acids are CASSSDINQPQHF.